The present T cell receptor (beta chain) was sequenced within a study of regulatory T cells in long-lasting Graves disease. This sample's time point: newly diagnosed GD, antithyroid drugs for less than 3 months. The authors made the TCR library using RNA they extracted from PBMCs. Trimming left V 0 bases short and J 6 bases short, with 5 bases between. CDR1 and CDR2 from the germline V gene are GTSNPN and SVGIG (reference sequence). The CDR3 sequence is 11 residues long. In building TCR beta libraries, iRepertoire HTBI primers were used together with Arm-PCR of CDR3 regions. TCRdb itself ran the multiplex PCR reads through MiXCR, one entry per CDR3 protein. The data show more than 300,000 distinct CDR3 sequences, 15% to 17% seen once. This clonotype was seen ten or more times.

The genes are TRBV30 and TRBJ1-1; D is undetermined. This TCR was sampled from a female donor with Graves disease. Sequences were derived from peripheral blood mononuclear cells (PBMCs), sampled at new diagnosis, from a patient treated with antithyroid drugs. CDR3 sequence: CAWSVSPEAFF. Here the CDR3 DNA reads TGTGCCTGGAGTGTCAGCCCTGAAGCTTTCTTT.